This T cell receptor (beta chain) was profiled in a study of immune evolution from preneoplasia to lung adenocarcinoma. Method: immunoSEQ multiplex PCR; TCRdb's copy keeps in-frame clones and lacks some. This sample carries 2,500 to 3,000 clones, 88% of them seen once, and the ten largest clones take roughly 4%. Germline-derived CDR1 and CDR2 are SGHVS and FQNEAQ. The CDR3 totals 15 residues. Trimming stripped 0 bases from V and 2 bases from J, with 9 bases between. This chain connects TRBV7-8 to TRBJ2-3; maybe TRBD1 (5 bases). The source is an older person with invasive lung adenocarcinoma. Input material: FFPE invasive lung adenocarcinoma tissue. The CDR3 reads CASSLAGAITDTQYF. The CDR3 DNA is TGTGCCAGCAGCTTAGCTGGGGCCATCACAGATACGCAGTATTTT.